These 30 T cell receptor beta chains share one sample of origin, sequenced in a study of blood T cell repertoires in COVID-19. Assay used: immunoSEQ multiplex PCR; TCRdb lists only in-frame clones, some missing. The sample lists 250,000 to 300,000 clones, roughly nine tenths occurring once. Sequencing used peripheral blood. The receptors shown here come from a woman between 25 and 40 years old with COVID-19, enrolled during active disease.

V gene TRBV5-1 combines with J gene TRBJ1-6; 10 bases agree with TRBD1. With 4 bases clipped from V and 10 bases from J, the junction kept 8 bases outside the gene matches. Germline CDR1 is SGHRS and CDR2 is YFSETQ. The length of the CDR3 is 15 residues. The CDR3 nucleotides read TGCGCCAGCAGCGATCGGACAGGGGGAGGCTCACCCCTCCACTTT. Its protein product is CASSDRTGGGSPLHF.

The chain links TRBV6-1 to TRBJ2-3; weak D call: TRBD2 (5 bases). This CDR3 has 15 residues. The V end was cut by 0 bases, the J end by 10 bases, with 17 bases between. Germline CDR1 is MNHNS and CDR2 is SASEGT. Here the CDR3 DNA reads TGTGCCAGCAGTGAAGCGCGGGCCGCCCAGATATCGCAGTATTTT. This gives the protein CASSEARAAQISQYF.

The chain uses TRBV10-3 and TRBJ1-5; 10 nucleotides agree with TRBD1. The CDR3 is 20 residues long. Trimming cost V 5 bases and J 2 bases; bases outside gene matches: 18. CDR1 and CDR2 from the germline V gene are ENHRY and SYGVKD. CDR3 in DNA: TGTGCCATCAGTCGGCCCCGTCTAGAACGGGACAGGGGACGCAATCAGCCCCAGCATTTT. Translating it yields CAISRPRLERDRGRNQPQHF.

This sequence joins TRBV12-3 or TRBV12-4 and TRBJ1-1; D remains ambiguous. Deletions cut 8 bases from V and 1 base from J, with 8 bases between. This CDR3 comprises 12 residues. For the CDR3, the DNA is TGTGCCAGCGGGGAGTGGAACACTGAAGCTTTCTTT. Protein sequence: CASGEWNTEAFF.

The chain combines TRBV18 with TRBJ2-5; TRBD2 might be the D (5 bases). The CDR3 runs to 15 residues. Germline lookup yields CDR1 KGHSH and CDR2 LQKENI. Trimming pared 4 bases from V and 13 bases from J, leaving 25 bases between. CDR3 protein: CASSLTGPSLDPAYF. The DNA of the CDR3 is TGTGCCAGCTCACTGACCGGGCCTAGCCTAGATCCAGCGTACTTC.

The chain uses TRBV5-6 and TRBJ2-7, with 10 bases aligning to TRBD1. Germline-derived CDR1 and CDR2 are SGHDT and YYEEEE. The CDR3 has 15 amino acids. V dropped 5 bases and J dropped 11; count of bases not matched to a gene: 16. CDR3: CASSYGFGQGGFEYF. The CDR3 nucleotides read TGTGCCAGCAGTTATGGTTTCGGACAGGGGGGCTTTGAGTACTTC. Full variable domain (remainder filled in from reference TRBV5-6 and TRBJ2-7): DAGVTQSPTHLIKTRGQQVTLRCSPKSGHDTVSWYQQALGQGPQFIFQYYEEEERQRGNFPDRFSGHQFPNYSSELNVNALLLGDSALYLCASSYGFGQGGFEYFGPGTRLTVT.

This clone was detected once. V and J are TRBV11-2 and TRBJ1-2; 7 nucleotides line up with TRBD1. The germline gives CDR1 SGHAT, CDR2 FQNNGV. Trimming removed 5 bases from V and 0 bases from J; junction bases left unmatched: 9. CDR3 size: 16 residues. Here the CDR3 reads CASSKGTEGTNYGYTF. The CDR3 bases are TGTGCCAGCAGCAAGGGGACAGAAGGAACTAACTATGGCTACACCTTC.

In DNA form, the CDR3 reads TGTGCCAGCAGCTTACCTGGGACAGGGGGCTATGGCTACACCTTC. Encoded protein: CASSLPGTGGYGYTF. The J gene is TRBJ1-2, the V gene TRBV7-9; 11 nucleotides align to TRBD1. The CDR3 extends over 15 amino acids. Germline CDR1 SEHNR, CDR2 FQNEAQ (reference sequence). With V trimmed by 2 bases and J by 4 bases, 3 bases remained unmatched.

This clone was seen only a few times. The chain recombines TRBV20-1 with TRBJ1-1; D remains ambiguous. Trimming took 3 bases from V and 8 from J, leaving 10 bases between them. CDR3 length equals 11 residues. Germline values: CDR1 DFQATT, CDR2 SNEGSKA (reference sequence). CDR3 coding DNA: TGCAGTGCTAGTATCCGGGGAGAAGCTTTCTTT. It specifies CSASIRGEAFF.

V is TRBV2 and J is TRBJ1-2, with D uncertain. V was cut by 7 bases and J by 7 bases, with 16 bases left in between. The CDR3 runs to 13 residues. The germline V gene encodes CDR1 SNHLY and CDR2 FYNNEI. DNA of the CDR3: TGTGCCAGCACCCTAGGCGGGTGGAGTGGCTACACCTTC. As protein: CASTLGGWSGYTF.

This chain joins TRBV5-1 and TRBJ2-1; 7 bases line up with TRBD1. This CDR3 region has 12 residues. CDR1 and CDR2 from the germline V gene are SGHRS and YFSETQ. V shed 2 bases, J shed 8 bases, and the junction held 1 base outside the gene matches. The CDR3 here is CASSLGGHEQFF. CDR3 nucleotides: TGCGCCAGCAGCTTAGGGGGCCATGAGCAGTTCTTC.

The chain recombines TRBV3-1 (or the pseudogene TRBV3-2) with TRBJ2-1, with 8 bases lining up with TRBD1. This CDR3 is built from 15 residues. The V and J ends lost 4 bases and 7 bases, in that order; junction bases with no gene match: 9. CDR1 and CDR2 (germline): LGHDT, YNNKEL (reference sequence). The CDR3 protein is CASSPGQGYNNEQFF. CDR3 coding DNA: TGTGCCAGCAGCCCAGGACAGGGCTACAATAATGAGCAGTTCTTC.

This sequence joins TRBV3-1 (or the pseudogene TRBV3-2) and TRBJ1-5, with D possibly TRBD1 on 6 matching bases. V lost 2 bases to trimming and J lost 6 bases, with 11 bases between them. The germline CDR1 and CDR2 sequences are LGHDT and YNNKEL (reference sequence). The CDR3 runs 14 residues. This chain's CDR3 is CASSQTGTIQPQHF. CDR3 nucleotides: TGTGCCAGCAGCCAAACAGGGACGATTCAGCCCCAGCATTTT.

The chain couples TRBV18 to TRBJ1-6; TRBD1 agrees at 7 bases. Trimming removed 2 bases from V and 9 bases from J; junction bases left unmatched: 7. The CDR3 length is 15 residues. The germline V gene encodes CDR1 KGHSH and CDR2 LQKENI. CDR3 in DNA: TGTGCCAGCTCACCAAGACAGGGTGGTGGTTCACCCCTCCACTTT. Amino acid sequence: CASSPRQGGGSPLHF.

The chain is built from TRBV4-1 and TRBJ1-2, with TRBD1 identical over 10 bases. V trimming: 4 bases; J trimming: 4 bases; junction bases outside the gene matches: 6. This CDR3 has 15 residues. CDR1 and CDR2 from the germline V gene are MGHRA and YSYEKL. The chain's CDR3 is CASSRPGQGSYGYTF. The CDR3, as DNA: TGCGCCAGCAGCCGACCGGGACAGGGGAGCTATGGCTACACCTTC.

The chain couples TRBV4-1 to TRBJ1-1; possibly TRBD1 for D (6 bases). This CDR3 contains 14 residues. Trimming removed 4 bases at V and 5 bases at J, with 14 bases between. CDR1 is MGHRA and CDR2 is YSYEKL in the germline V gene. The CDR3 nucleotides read TGCGCCAGCAGCCGCCAGGGGATTAAGACTGAAGCTTTCTTT. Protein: CASSRQGIKTEAFF.

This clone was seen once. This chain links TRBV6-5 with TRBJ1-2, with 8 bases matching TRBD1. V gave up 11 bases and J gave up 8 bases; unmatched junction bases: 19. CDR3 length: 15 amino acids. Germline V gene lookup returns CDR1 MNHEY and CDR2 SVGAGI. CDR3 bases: TGTGCCGCCCTCCTCCCATACGCGACAGGGGTAGGCTACACCTTC. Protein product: CAALLPYATGVGYTF.

The CDR3 bases are TGTGCAAGTCGCCCAGCGGGGGGGCATGTTTCGTATTTT. Its protein is CASRPAGGHVSYF. The chain joins TRBV12-2 to TRBJ2-3; TRBD2 is the table's D call and was not checked against the DNA. TRBV12-2 is a known pseudogene. This CDR3 contains 13 residues.

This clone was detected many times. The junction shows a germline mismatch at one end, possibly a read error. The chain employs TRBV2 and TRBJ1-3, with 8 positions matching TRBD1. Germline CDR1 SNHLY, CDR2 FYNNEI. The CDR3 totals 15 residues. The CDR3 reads CASSDAGGTGTTIYF. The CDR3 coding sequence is TGTGCCAGCAGTGATGCAGGGGGCACCGGAACCACCATATATTTT.

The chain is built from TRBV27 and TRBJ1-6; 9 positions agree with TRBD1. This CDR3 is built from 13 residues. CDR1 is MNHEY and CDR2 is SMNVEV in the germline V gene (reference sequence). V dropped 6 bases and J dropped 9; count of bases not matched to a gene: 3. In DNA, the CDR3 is TGTGCCAGCAGGGGGACAGGGATTTCACCCCTCCACTTT. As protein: CASRGTGISPLHF.

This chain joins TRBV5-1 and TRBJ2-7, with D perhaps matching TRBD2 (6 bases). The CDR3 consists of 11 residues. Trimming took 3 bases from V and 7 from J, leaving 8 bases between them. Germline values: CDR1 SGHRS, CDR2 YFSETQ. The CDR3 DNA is TGCGCCAGCAGCTGGGGGGAAGAGCAGTACTTC. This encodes CASSWGEEQYF.

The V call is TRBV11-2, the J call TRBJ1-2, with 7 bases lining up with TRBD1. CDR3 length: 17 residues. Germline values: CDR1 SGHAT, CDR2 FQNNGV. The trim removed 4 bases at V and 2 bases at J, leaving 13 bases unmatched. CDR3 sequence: CASSSGGAEGANYGYTF. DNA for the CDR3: TGTGCCAGCAGCTCAGGTGGGGCGGAGGGGGCCAACTATGGCTACACCTTC. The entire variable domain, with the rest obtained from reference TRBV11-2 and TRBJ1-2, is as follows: EAGVAQSPRYKIIEKRQSVAFWCNPISGHATLYWYQQILGQGPKLLIQFQNNGVVDDSQLPKDRFSAERLKGVDSTLKIQPAKLEDSAVYLCASSSGGAEGANYGYTFGSGTRLTVV.

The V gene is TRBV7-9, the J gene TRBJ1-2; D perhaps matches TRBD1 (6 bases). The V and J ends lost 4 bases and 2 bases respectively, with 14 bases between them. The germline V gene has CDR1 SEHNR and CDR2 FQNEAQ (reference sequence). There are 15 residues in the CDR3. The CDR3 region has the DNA TGTGCCAGCAGCTCCCTAGGGGGGGAGAACTATGGCTACACCTTC. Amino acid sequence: CASSSLGGENYGYTF.

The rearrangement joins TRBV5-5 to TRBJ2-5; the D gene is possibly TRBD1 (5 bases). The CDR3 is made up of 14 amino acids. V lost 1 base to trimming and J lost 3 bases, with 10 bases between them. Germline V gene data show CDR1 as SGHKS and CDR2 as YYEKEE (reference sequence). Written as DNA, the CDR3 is TGTGCCAGCAGCTTGAAAGGGGATGAAGAGACCCAGTACTTC. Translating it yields CASSLKGDEETQYF.

The CDR3 spells CASSLERLAGGGEQFF. The CDR3 DNA is TGTGCCAGCAGCTTAGAAAGGCTAGCGGGGGGTGGTGAGCAGTTCTTC. The chain carries TRBV7-2 and TRBJ2-1; 11 bases fit TRBD2. The CDR3 has 16 residues. With 1 base clipped from V and 9 bases from J, the junction kept 8 bases outside the gene matches. In germline, CDR1 is SGHTA, CDR2 FQGNSA.

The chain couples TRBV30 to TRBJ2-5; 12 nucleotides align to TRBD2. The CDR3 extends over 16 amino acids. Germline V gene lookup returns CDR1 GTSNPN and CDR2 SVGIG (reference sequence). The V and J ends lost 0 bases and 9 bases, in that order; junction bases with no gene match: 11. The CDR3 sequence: CAWSVPLAGGVLAQYF. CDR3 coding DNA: TGTGCCTGGAGTGTCCCGCTAGCGGGGGGGGTGTTGGCCCAGTACTTC.

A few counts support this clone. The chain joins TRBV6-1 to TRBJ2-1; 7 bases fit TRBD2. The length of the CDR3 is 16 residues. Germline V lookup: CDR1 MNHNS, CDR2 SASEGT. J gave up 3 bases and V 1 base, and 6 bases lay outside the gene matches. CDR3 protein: CASSEESGGGYNEQFF. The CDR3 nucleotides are TGTGCCAGCAGTGAAGAGTCAGGCGGGGGCTACAATGAGCAGTTCTTC.

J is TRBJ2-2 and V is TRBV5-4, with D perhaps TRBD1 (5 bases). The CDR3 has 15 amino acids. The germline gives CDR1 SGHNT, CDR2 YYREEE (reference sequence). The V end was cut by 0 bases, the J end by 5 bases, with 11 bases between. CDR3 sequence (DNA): TGTGCCAGCAGCTTGGGCAGGGCAGAGACCGGGGAGCTGTTTTTT. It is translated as CASSLGRAETGELFF.

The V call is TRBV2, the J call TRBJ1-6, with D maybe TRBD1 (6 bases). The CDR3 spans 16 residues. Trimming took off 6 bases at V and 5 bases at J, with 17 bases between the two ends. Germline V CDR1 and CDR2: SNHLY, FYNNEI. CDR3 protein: CASSRLQGRNNSPLHF. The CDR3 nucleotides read TGTGCCAGCAGCCGTCTACAGGGAAGAAATAATTCACCCCTCCACTTT.

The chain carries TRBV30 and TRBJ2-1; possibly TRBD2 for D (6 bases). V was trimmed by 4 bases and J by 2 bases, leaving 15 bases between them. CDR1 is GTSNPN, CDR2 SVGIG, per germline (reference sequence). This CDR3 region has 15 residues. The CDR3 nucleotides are TGTGCCTGGACCCACGGGAGTAACCCCTACAATGAGCAGTTCTTC. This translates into CAWTHGSNPYNEQFF.